This TCR beta chain was captured by sequencing in a study of cytomegalovirus exposure and HLA in healthy donors. The V gene end was trimmed by 5 bases and the J gene end by 7 bases; junction bases not matched to a gene: 12. Germline V gives CDR1 SGHTA, CDR2 FQGNSA. CDR3 length: 15 residues. It was with 60 Vbeta and 13 Jbeta primers that the PCR ran. Per the original data handling: Unique TCR beta chains totaled roughly 80 million in a later count, with approximately 11 million of them shared. Only in-frame clones appear in the TCRdb table, and some are missing; sequencing was by immunoSEQ multiplex PCR. For V, J and clone size, that table is used; D and trimming come from the DNA. The sample shows 200,000 to 250,000 clones, roughly three quarters of them seen only once.

This receptor was taken from a man aged 45-60 years in good health and CMV-seronegative. Sequencing used PBMCs. The chain couples TRBV7-2 to TRBJ1-1, with 8 nucleotides matching TRBD1. CDR3 bases: TGTGCCAGCAGCCCCGATCTCAGGGGGCAAGGTGAAGCTTTCTTT. Translated: CASSPDLRGQGEAFF.